What follows are 2 T cell receptor beta chains derived from one specimen sequenced in a study of blood T cell repertoires in COVID-19. TCRdb keeps only in-frame clones here, not all; method: immunoSEQ multiplex PCR. The table includes roughly 80,000 clones, 83% detected once. Sequencing was performed on peripheral blood. The origin of the receptors is a woman older than 75 with acute or convalescent COVID-19.

The chain employs TRBV2 and TRBJ2-1; 9 positions agree with TRBD1. J gave up 5 bases and V 8 bases, and 1 base lay outside the gene matches. The CDR3 consists of 12 residues. CDR1 is SNHLY, CDR2 FYNNEI, per germline. CDR3: CASGQGNNEQFF. In DNA, the CDR3 is TGTGCCAGCGGACAGGGGAACAATGAGCAGTTCTTC.

J is TRBJ2-5 and V is TRBV5-6, with 9 bases matching TRBD2. This CDR3 is 14 amino acids long. V lost 1 base to trimming and J lost 6 bases; unmatched junction nucleotides: 4. The germline V gene encodes CDR1 SGHDT and CDR2 YYEEEE. The CDR3: CASSLFAGGQTQYF. The CDR3 DNA reads as TGTGCCAGCAGCTTGTTTGCGGGAGGGCAGACCCAGTACTTC.